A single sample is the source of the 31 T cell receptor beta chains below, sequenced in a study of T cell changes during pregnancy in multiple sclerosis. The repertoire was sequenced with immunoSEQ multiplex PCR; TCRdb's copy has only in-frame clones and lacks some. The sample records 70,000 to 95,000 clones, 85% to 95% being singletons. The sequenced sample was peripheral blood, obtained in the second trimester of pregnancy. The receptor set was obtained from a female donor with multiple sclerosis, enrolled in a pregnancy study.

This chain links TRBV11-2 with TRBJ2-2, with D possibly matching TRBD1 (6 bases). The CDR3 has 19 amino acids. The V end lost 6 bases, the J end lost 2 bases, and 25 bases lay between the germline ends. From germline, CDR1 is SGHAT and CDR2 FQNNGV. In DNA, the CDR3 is TGTGCCAGCAGGCCCGTGTTCAGGGGCAAAACGGAAAACACCGGGGAGCTGTTTTTT. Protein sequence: CASRPVFRGKTENTGELFF.

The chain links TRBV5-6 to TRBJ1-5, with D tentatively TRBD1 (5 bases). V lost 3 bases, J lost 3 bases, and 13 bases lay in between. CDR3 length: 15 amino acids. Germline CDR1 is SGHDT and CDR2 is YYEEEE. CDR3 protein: CASSWRGAHNQPQHF. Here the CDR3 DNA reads TGTGCCAGCAGCTGGCGTGGGGCACACAATCAGCCCCAGCATTTT.

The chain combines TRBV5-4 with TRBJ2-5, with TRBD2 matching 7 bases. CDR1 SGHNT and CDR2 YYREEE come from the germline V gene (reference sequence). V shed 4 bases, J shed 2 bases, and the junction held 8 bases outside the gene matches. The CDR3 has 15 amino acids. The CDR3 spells CASSPTGGGQETQYF. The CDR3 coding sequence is TGTGCCAGCAGCCCGACGGGCGGGGGACAAGAGACCCAGTACTTC.

DNA of the CDR3: TGTGCCAGCAGCCCGACATATAACTACGAGCAGTACTTC. It encodes CASSPTYNYEQYF. This chain joins TRBV11-3 and TRBJ2-7, with unresolved D. The germline gives CDR1 SGHNT, CDR2 YENEEA. CDR3 length: 13 residues. Trimming removed 5 bases from V and 3 bases from J, with 11 bases in between.

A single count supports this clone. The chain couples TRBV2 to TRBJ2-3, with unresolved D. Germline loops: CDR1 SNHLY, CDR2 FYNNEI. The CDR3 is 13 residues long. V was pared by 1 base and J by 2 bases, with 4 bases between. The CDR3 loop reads CASSEELTDTQYF. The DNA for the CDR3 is TGTGCCAGCAGTGAAGAGCTCACAGATACGCAGTATTTT.

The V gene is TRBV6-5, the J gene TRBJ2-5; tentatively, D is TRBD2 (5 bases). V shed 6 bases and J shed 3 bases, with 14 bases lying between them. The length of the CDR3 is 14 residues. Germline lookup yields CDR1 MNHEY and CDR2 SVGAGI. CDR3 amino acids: CASSRYAGKETQYF. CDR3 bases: TGTGCCAGCAGCCGGTACGCCGGGAAAGAGACCCAGTACTTC.

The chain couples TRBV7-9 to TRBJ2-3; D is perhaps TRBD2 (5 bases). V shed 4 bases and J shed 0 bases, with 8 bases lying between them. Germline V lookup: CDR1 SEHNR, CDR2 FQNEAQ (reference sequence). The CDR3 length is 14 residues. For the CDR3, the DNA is TGTGCCAGCAGCTCACTAGACAGCACAGATACGCAGTATTTT. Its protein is CASSSLDSTDTQYF.

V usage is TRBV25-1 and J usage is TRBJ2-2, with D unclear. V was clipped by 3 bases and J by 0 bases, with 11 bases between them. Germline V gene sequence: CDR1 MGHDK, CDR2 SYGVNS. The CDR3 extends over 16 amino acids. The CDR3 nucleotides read TGTGCCAGCAGTGATCCCTCACTTGCGAACACCGGGGAGCTGTTTTTT. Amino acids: CASSDPSLANTGELFF.

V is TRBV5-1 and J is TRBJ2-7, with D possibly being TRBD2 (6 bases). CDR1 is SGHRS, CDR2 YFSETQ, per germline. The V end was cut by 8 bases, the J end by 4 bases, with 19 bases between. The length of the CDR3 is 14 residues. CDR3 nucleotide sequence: TGCGCCAGGTTTGGAGGAGGGAACAGGTACGAGCAGTACTTC. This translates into CARFGGGNRYEQYF.

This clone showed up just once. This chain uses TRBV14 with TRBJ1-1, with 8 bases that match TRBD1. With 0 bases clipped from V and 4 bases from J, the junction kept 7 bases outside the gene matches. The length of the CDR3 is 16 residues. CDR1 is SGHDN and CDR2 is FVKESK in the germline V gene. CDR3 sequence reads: CASSQDRTGKGTEAFF. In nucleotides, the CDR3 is TGTGCCAGCAGCCAAGACCGGACAGGGAAAGGCACTGAAGCTTTCTTT.

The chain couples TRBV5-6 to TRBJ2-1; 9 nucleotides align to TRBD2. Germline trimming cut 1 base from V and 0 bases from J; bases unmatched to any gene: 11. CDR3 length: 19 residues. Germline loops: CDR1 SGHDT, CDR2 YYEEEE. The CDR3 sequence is CASSLRNLAGMSSYNEQFF. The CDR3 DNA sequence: TGTGCCAGCAGCTTGCGAAATCTAGCGGGGATGAGCTCCTACAATGAGCAGTTCTTC.

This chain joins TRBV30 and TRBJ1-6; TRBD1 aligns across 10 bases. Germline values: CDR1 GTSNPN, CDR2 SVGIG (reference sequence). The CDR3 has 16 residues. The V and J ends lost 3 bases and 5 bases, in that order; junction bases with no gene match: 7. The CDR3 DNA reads TGTGCCTGGAGGACCGGGACAGGGGTAGATAATTCACCCCTCCACTTT. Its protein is CAWRTGTGVDNSPLHF.

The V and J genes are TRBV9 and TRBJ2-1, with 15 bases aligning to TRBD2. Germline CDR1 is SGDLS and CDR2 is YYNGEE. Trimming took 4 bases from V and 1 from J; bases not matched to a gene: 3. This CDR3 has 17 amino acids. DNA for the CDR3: TGTGCCAGCAGCTCGGGACTAGCGGGGGGTTCCTACAATGAGCAGTTCTTC. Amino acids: CASSSGLAGGSYNEQFF. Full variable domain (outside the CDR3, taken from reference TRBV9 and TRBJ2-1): DSGVTQTPKHLITATGQRVTLRCSPRSGDLSVYWYQQSLDQGLQFLIQYYNGEERAKGNILERFSAQQFPDLHSELNLSSLELGDSALYFCASSSGLAGGSYNEQFFGPGTRLTVL.

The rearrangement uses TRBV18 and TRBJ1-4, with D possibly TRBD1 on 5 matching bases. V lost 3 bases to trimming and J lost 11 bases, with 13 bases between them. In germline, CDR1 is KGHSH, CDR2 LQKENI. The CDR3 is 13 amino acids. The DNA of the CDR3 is TGTGCCAGCTCACCTGCGGATTCAGGGAAACTGTTTTTT. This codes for CASSPADSGKLFF.

CDR3 coding DNA: TGTGCCAGCAGCCCAGACAGGGGAAGTCAGCCCCAGCATTTT. This codes for CASSPDRGSQPQHF. This sequence joins TRBV2 and TRBJ1-5; 8 nucleotides line up with TRBD1. J gave up 6 bases and V 6 bases, and 7 bases lay outside the gene matches. Germline assignment: CDR1 SNHLY and CDR2 FYNNEI. This CDR3 contains 14 residues. The whole variable domain, remainder taken from reference TRBV2 and TRBJ1-5, is EPEVTQTPSHQVTQMGQEVILRCVPISNHLYFYWYRQILGQKVEFLVSFYNNEISEKSEIFDDQFSVERPDGSNFTLKIRSTKLEDSAMYFCASSPDRGSQPQHFGDGTRLSIL.

The CDR3 DNA is TGTGCCACTCAGGACAGGGCCAGCTCCTACGAGCAGTACTTC. Protein sequence: CATQDRASSYEQYF. The genes are TRBV19 and TRBJ2-7; 8 nucleotides match TRBD1. V lost 10 bases to trimming and J lost 0 bases; unmatched junction nucleotides: 8. The CDR3 has 14 residues. CDR1 and CDR2 (germline): LNHDA, SQIVND (reference sequence). Full variable domain (rest looked up from reference TRBV19 and TRBJ2-7): DGGITQSPKYLFRKEGQNVTLSCEQNLNHDAMYWYRQDPGQGLRLIYYSQIVNDFQKGDIAEGYSVSREKKESFPLTVTSAQKNPTAFYLCATQDRASSYEQYFGPGTRLTVT.

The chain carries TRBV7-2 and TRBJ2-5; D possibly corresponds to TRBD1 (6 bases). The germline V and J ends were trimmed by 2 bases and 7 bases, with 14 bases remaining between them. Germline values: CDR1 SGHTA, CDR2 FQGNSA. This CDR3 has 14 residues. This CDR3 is CASSLSRPQGTQYF. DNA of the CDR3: TGTGCCAGCAGCTTATCCCGCCCACAGGGGACCCAGTACTTC.

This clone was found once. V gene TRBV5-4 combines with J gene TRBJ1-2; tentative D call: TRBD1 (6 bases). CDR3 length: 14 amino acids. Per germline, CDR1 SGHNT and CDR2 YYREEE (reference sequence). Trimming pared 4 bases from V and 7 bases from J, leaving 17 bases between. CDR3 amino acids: CASSLGQPSPGYTF. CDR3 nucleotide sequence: TGTGCCAGCAGCCTAGGACAGCCAAGTCCTGGCTACACCTTC. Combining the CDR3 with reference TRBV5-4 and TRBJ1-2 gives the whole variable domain ETGVTQSPTHLIKTRGQQVTLRCSSQSGHNTVSWYQQALGQGPQFIFQYYREEENGRGNFPPRFSGLQFPNYSSELNVNALELDDSALYLCASSLGQPSPGYTFGSGTRLTVV.

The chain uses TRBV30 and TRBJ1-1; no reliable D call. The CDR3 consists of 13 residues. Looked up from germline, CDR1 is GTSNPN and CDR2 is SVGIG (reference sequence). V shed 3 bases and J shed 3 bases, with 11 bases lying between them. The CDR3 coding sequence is TGTGCCTGGAGCATTGAGTCGTACACTGAAGCTTTCTTT. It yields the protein CAWSIESYTEAFF.

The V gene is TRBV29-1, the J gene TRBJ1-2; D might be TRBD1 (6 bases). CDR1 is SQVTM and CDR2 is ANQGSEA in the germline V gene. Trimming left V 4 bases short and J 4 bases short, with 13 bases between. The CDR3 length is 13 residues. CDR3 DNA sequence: TGCAGCGTTGTACCCCAGGGGATCTATGGCTACACCTTC. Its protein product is CSVVPQGIYGYTF.

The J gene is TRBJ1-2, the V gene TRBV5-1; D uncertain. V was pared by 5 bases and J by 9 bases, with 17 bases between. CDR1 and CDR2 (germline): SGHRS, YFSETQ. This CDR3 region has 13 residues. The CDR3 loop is CASSQVPGESYTF. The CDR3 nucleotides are TGCGCCAGCAGTCAGGTACCGGGAGAGAGCTACACCTTC.

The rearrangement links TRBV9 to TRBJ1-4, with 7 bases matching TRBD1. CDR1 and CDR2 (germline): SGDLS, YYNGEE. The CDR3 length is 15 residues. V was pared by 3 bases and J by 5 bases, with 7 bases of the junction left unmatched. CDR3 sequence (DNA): TGTGCCAGCAGCGGAACCGGGACAGAGAATGAAAAACTGTTTTTT. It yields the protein CASSGTGTENEKLFF.

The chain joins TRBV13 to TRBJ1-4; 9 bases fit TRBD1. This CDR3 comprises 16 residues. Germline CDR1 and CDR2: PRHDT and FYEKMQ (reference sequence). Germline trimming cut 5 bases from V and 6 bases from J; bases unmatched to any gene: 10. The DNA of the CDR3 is TGTGCCAGCAGCGGGTCCGAACAGGGGGCGCATGAAAAACTGTTTTTT. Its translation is CASSGSEQGAHEKLFF. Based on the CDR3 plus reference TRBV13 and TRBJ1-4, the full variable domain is AAGVIQSPRHLIKEKRETATLKCYPIPRHDTVYWYQQGPGQDPQFLISFYEKMQSDKGSIPDRFSAQQFSDYHSELNMSSLELGDSALYFCASSGSEQGAHEKLFFGSGTQLSVL.

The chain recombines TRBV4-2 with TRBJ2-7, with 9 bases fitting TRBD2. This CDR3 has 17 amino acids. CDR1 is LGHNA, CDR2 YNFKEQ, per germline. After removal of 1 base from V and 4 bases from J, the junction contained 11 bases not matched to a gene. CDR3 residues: CASSQVAGAGGSYEQYF. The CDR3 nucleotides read TGTGCCAGCAGCCAAGTAGCGGGGGCCGGGGGTTCATACGAGCAGTACTTC.

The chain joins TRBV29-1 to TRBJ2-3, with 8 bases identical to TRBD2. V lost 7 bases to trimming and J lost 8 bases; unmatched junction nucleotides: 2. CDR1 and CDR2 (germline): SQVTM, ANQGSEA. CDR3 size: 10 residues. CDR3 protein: CSGGGLTQYF. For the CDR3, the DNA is TGCAGCGGCGGGGGGCTTACGCAGTATTTT.

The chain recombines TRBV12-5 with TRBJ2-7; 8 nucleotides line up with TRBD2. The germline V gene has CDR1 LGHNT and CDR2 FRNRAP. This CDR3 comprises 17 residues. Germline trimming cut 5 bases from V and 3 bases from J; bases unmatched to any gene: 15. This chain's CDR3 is CASGLDGAGGLFYEQYF. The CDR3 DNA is TGTGCTAGTGGTCTCGACGGTGCGGGGGGACTTTTCTACGAGCAGTACTTC.

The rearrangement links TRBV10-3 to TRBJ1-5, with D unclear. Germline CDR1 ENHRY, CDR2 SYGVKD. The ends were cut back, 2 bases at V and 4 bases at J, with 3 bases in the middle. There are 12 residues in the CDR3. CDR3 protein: CAISEQNQPQHF. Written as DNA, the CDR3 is TGTGCCATCAGTGAGCAGAATCAGCCCCAGCATTTT.

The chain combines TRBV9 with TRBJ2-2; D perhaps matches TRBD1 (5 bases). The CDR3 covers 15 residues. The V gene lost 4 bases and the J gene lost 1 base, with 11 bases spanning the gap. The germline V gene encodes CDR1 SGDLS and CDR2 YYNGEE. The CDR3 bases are TGTGCCAGCAGCCTGGACGGACAGAACACCGGGGAGCTGTTTTTT. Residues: CASSLDGQNTGELFF.

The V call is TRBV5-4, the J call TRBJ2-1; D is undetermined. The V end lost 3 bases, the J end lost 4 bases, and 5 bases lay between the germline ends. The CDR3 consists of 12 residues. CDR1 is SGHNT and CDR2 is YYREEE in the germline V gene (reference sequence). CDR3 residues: CASSYTYNEQFF. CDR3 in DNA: TGTGCCAGCAGCTATACATACAATGAGCAGTTCTTC.

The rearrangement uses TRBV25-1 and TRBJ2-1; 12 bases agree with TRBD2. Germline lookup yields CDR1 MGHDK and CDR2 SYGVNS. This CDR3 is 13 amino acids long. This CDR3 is CATGLAGSNEQFF. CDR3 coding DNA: TGTGCGACCGGACTAGCGGGGAGCAATGAGCAGTTCTTC.

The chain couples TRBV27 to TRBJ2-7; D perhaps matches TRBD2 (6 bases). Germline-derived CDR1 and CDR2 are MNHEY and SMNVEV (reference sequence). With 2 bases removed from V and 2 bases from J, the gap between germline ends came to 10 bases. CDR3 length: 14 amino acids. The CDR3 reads CASSLGGPAYEQYF. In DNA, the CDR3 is TGTGCCAGCAGTTTAGGAGGGCCGGCCTACGAGCAGTACTTC.